These T cell receptor beta chains were read from a single sample in a study of multiple sclerosis patients with progressive multifocal leukoencephalopathy. This table comes from immunoSEQ multiplex PCR, and its TCRdb copy is limited to in-frame clones, with some not included. The sample yields around 28,000 clones, 88% seen once. Sequencing was done on a sample of PBMCs. The receptors stem from a human donor with multiple sclerosis. CDR3s include the opening cysteine and the closing phenylalanine or tryptophan. D genes are given only for firm matches. Clone size appears in some rows only: once, few, many, or a class for an expanded clone.

CDR3	DNA	V	size	J	D
CASSFGGAKGYTF	TGTGCCAGCAGCTTCGGGGGGGCGAAAGGCTACACCTTC	TRBV7-2	.	TRBJ1-2	.
CASSLAGSGNTIYF	TGTGCCAGCAGCTTAGCTGGGTCAGGAAACACCATATATTTT	TRBV7-9	.	TRBJ1-3	.
CASSLTRGGAGELFF	TGTGCCAGCAGCTTAACGAGGGGGGGCGCCGGGGAGCTGTTTTTT	TRBV7-9	once	TRBJ2-2	.
CASRSRPTDTQYF	TGTGCCAGCAGGTCGAGACCGACAGATACGCAGTATTTT	TRBV7-2	.	TRBJ2-3	.
CASSAPPGTSGGKQYF	TGTGCCAGCAGCGCCCCTCCCGGGACTAGCGGGGGGAAGCAGTACTTC	TRBV2	.	TRBJ2-7	TRBD2
CATSRDQGTNTGELFF	TGTGCCACCAGCAGAGATCAGGGGACGAACACCGGGGAGCTGTTTTTT	TRBV15	.	TRBJ2-2	.
CASSGDRRDPYEQYF	TGTGCCAGCAGTGGAGATCGAAGGGATCCCTACGAGCAGTACTTC	TRBV6-1	.	TRBJ2-7	.
CASRIAGSKGDTQYF	TGTGCCAGCAGAATCGCAGGATCCAAGGGGGATACGCAGTATTTT	TRBV6-5	.	TRBJ2-3	.
CATSRDPKGGTDTQYF	TGTGCCACCAGCAGAGATCCCAAGGGGGGCACAGATACGCAGTATTTT	TRBV15	.	TRBJ2-3	.
CASSYSRWTGMWEQYF	TGTGCCAGCAGTTACTCGAGATGGACAGGGATGTGGGAGCAGTACTTC	TRBV6-5	.	TRBJ2-7	TRBD1
CASSQAPSTLSETDTQYF	TGTGCCAGCAGCCAGGCCCCCTCGACCCTTAGTGAGACAGATACGCAGTATTTT	TRBV4-2	.	TRBJ2-3	.
CASSVVMNTEAFF	TGTGCCAGCAGCGTAGTGATGAACACTGAAGCTTTCTTT	TRBV9	.	TRBJ1-1	.
CAISEAGTDTQYF	TGTGCCATCAGTGAAGCAGGGACAGATACGCAGTATTTT	TRBV10-3	.	TRBJ2-3	.
CASSQDFRGPNTEAFF	TGCGCCAGCAGCCAAGATTTCAGGGGCCCCAACACTGAAGCTTTCTTT	TRBV4-3	.	TRBJ1-1	.
CASSFTGNYGYTF	TGTGCCAGCAGTTTTACAGGGAACTATGGCTACACCTTC	TRBV27	.	TRBJ1-2	.
CASSYQPGLAGVYEQYF	TGTGCCAGCAGCTACCAACCGGGACTAGCGGGGGTCTACGAGCAGTACTTC	TRBV7-2	.	TRBJ2-7	TRBD2
CASSLSLVGYEQYF	TGTGCCAGCAGCTTATCGTTGGTCGGCTACGAGCAGTACTTC	TRBV7-2	.	TRBJ2-7	.
CAISPRGSYNEQFF	TGTGCCATCAGCCCGCGGGGCTCCTACAATGAGCAGTTCTTC	TRBV10-3	.	TRBJ2-1	.
CASKKRRDRGRRDSGANVLTF	TGTGCCAGCAAAAAAAGGCGGGACAGGGGGCGGAGGGACTCTGGGGCCAACGTCCTGACTTTC	TRBV2	.	TRBJ2-6	TRBD1
CASSPGDGEAFF	TGTGCCAGCAGCCCGGGGGACGGGGAAGCTTTCTTT	TRBV9	once	TRBJ1-1	.
CASSLEGQASGANVLTF	TGTGCCAGCAGCTTAGAGGGGCAAGCTTCTGGGGCCAACGTCCTGACTTTC	TRBV13	once	TRBJ2-6	.
CASSRVGRETQYF	TGTGCCAGCAGCCGAGTCGGCAGGGAGACCCAGTACTTC	TRBV7-3	.	TRBJ2-5	.
CAMGHTNNEQFF	TGTGCCATGGGTCACACCAACAATGAGCAGTTCTTC	TRBV10-3	.	TRBJ2-1	.
CASSGMGNTEAFF	TGTGCCAGCAGTGGTATGGGGAACACTGAAGCTTTCTTT	TRBV2	.	TRBJ1-1	.
CASGRDGGFQETQYF	TGTGCCAGCGGCCGGGACGGAGGATTCCAAGAGACCCAGTACTTC	TRBV28	.	TRBJ2-5	.
CASSYETGEVQTQYF	TGTGCCAGCAGTTATGAGACAGGAGAGGTGCAGACCCAGTACTTC	TRBV6-6	.	TRBJ2-5	.
CASSSPASTDTQYF	TGCGCCAGCAGCTCCCCGGCGAGCACAGATACGCAGTATTTT	TRBV5-1	.	TRBJ2-3	.